The next 17 T cell receptor beta chains were all read from a single sample in a study of lung T cells in sarcoidosis with Löfgren's syndrome. TCRdb ran MiXCR on the reads and lists one entry per CDR3 protein. The sample includes approximately 20,000 distinct CDR3 sequences, approximately 22% of them seen just once. Source material: CD4+ T cells from bronchoalveolar lavage. These receptors were obtained from a human donor with sarcoidosis (Löfgren's syndrome or another form), or a control subject (not recorded which).

This clonotype is classed as medium-sized. This sequence joins TRBV28 and TRBJ2-1, with 8 nucleotides matching TRBD2. The length of the CDR3 is 13 residues. J lost 0 bases, V lost 9 bases, and 1 base had no gene match. The germline V gene encodes CDR1 MDHEN and CDR2 SYDVKM. The CDR3 nucleotides are TGTGCCAGTAGCGGGACCTCCTACAATGAGCAGTTCTTC. Encoded protein: CASSGTSYNEQFF.

By share of the sample, this clonotype is medium-sized. Here the CDR3 reads CASSYTEETQYF. The CDR3 coding sequence is TGTGCCAGCAGTTACACGGAAGAGACCCAGTACTTC. The chain joins TRBV6-2 or TRBV6-3 to TRBJ2-5; D unclear. From germline, CDR1 is MNHEY and CDR2 SVGEGT. Between the trimmed V and J ends, which lost 2 bases and 3 bases, there was a span of 4 bases. This CDR3 is 12 amino acids long.

This clonotype showed up just a few times. This clone may be a read error of a much larger clone one base away. The V gene is TRBV7-2, the J gene TRBJ1-1; no clear D gene. The length of the CDR3 is 14 residues. CDR1 is SGHTA, CDR2 FQGNSA, per germline. For the CDR3, the DNA is TGTGCCAGCAGTCTGGACCTTCGGAGCACTGGAGCTTTCTTT. Translation gives CASSLDLRSTGAFF.

This clonotype was recorded at least ten times. The V gene is TRBV7-2, the J gene TRBJ2-5; the D is unclear. This CDR3 has 12 amino acids. Germline V gene data show CDR1 as SGHTA and CDR2 as FQGNSA. Deletions cut 5 bases from V and 3 bases from J, with 7 bases between. The CDR3, as DNA: TGTGCCAGCAGCCGATCCAAAGAGACCCAGTACTTC. Amino acids: CASSRSKETQYF.

This clonotype was picked up many times. This chain uses TRBV4-3 with TRBJ1-4; unclear D gene. Germline CDR1 reads LGHNA; CDR2 reads YSLEER. V lost 2 bases and J 5 bases, leaving 9 bases between the germline ends. The CDR3 spans 14 residues. CDR3 in amino acids: CASSQLIRNEKLFF. DNA for the CDR3: TGCGCCAGCAGCCAATTAATCAGGAATGAAAAACTGTTTTTT.

This clonotype was seen a handful of times. The V call is TRBV29-1, the J call TRBJ2-1, with 11 bases lining up with TRBD2. CDR1 is SQVTM and CDR2 is ANQGSEA in the germline V gene. CDR3 size: 15 residues. Trimming took 6 bases from V and 2 from J; bases not matched to a gene: 6. The CDR3 DNA sequence: TGCAGCGTAATTGGGACTAGCGGACCCTACAATGAGCAGTTCTTC. This sequence encodes CSVIGTSGPYNEQFF.

As for this clonotype: A single base separates this from a much larger clone, so it may be a read error. The V gene is TRBV18, the J gene TRBJ2-1; possibly TRBD1 for D (7 bases). Germline V gene data show CDR1 as KGHSH and CDR2 as LQKENI. This CDR3 has 15 residues. The CDR3 loop reads CASLPTYQGGNEQFF. The CDR3 nucleotides read TGTGCCAGCTTACCAACATATCAGGGGGGCAATGAGCAGTTCTTC.

This clonotype has at least ten counts. This chain joins TRBV18 and TRBJ1-1, with D possibly matching TRBD1 (6 bases). In germline, CDR1 is KGHSH, CDR2 LQKENI. The CDR3 totals 15 residues. Trimming removed 3 bases from V and 3 bases from J, with 14 bases in between. CDR3 DNA sequence: TGTGCCAGCTCACCGCTGGGGGCAGGGGACACTGAAGCTTTCTTT. Amino acid sequence: CASSPLGAGDTEAFF.

This clonotype was counted at least ten times. J is TRBJ2-5 and V is TRBV19; D remains ambiguous. Trimming stripped 6 bases from V and 7 bases from J, with 24 bases between. Germline V gene data show CDR1 as LNHDA and CDR2 as SQIVND (reference sequence). There are 16 residues in the CDR3. This chain's CDR3 is CASSQIGRDPKGTQYF. CDR3 coding DNA: TGTGCCAGTAGCCAAATCGGAAGGGATCCCAAAGGGACCCAGTACTTC.

This clonotype was picked up many times. The chain uses TRBV5-1 and TRBJ1-1; D might be TRBD1 (5 bases). The CDR3 consists of 14 residues. Germline values: CDR1 SGHRS, CDR2 YFSETQ. V lost 2 bases to trimming and J lost 1 base, with 9 bases between them. The CDR3 loop reads CASSFSGQNTEAFF. The CDR3 DNA sequence: TGCGCCAGCAGCTTTTCAGGGCAGAACACTGAAGCTTTCTTT.

On this clonotype: A single base separates this from a much larger clone, so it may be a read error. The CDR3, as DNA: TGTGCCTCGACGCCAGGGGATCCTCTCTGCTATGGCTACACCTTC. It specifies CASTPGDPLCYGYTF. The rearrangement links TRBV28 to TRBJ1-2, with D perhaps TRBD1 (6 bases). Between the trimmed V and J ends, which lost 11 bases and 4 bases, there was a span of 23 bases. The germline gives CDR1 MDHEN, CDR2 SYDVKM. This CDR3 spans 15 amino acids.

The table lists this clonotype with many counts. V gene TRBV7-2 combines with J gene TRBJ2-5; tentative D call: TRBD1 (5 bases). CDR3 length: 15 residues. CDR1 is SGHTA, CDR2 FQGNSA, per germline. Trimming shortened V by 5 bases and J by 2 bases, and 15 bases separated the two germline ends. The CDR3 here is CASSPQTTVQETQYF. The CDR3 bases are TGTGCCAGCAGCCCTCAAACGACAGTTCAAGAGACCCAGTACTTC.

The J gene is TRBJ2-1, the V gene TRBV2; TRBD1 matches 8 bases. Trimming at V came to 5 bases and at J to 2 bases, leaving 14 bases not matched to a gene. The CDR3 sequence is 18 residues long. Germline-derived CDR1 and CDR2 are SNHLY and FYNNEI. In nucleotides, the CDR3 is TGTGCCAGCAGTAACAGGGGGGCTAAGCTAGTTGCCTACAATGAGCAGTTCTTC. This gives the protein CASSNRGAKLVAYNEQFF.

This clonotype was observed once. Possible read error: a much larger clone is one base away. The gene calls are TRBV7-2 and TRBJ2-7; 8 positions match TRBD2. J lost 4 bases, V lost 1 base, and 6 bases had no gene match. Germline assignment: CDR1 SGHTA and CDR2 FQGNSA. This CDR3 region has 15 residues. CDR3 protein: CASSLGLALAYEQYF. As DNA, the CDR3 is TGTGCCAGCAGCTTAGGACTAGCGCTTGCTTACGAGCAGTACTTC.

This clonotype has at least ten counts. J is TRBJ1-6 and V is TRBV7-9, with D tentatively TRBD1 (6 bases). Trimming took 4 bases from V and 10 from J, leaving 14 bases between them. This CDR3 has 14 amino acids. CDR1 SEHNR and CDR2 FQNEAQ come from the germline V gene (reference sequence). As DNA, the CDR3 is TGTGCCAGCAGCTCCCAGAGGGGGTACTCACCCCTCCACTTT. Translated: CASSSQRGYSPLHF. Complete variable domain (other parts from reference TRBV7-9 and TRBJ1-6): DTGVSQNPRHKITKRGQNVTFRCDPISEHNRLYWYRQTLGQGPEFLTYFQNEAQLEKSRLLSDRFSAERPKGSFSTLEIQRTEQGDSAMYLCASSSQRGYSPLHFGNGTRLTVT.

There are many counts of this clonotype. The chain is built from TRBV7-2 and TRBJ2-3, with D maybe TRBD1 (6 bases). Germline CDR1 and CDR2: SGHTA and FQGNSA. CDR3 length: 13 residues. Trimming removed 3 bases at V and 5 bases at J, with 9 bases between. The CDR3 DNA reads as TGTGCCAGCAGCTTTACAGGGATAGATACGCAGTATTTT. Its translation is CASSFTGIDTQYF.

This clonotype was seen a single time. Since a much larger clone is just one base distant, this may be a read error. V and J are TRBV20-1 and TRBJ2-7, with D possibly being TRBD2 (6 bases). CDR3 length: 15 residues. CDR1 is DFQATT and CDR2 is SNEGSKA in the germline V gene (reference sequence). The CDR3 reads CSASRFGGSSYERYF. DNA of the CDR3: TGCAGTGCTTCCAGGTTTGGGGGGTCCTCCTACGAGCGGTACTTC.